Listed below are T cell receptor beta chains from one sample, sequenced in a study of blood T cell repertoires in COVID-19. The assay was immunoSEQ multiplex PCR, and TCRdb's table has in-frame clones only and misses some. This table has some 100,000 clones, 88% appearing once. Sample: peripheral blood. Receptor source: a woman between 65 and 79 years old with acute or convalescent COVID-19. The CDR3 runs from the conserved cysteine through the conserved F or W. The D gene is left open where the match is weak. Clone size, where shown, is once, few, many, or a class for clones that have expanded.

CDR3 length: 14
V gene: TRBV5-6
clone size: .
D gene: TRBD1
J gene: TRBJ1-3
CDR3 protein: CASRSRGSGNTIYF
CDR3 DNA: TGTGCCAGCAGATCCAGGGGGTCTGGAAACACCATATATTTT

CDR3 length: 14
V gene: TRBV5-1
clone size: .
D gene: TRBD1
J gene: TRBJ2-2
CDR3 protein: CASSTGTGPGELFF
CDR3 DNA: TGCGCCAGCAGCACCGGGACAGGGCCCGGGGAGCTGTTTTTT

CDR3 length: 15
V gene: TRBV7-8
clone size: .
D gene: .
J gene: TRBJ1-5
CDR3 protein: CASSLQRHSNQPQHF
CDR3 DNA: TGTGCCAGCAGTCTCCAGAGACATAGCAATCAGCCCCAGCATTTT

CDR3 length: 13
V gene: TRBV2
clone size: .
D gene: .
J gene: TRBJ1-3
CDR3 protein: CATSRGSGNTIYF
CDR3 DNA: TGTGCCACCTCCAGGGGATCCGGAAACACCATATATTTT

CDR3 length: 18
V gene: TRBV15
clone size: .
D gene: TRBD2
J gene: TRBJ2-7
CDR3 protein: CATSSHPPGLAGAGSLYF
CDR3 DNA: TGTGCCACCAGCAGCCATCCCCCGGGACTAGCGGGAGCAGGAAGCCTGTACTTC

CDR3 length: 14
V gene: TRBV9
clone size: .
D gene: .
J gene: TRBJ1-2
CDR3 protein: CASSVGQGNYGYTF
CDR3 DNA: TGTGCCAGCAGCGTAGGTCAGGGGAACTATGGCTACACCTTC

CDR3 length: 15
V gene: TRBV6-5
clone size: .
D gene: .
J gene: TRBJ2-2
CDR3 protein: CASRGTVTNTGELFF
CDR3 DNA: TGTGCCAGCAGAGGAACAGTTACGAACACCGGGGAGCTGTTTTTT

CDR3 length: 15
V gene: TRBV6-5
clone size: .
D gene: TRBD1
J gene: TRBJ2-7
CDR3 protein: CASKTTGTGAYEQYF
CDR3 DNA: TGTGCCAGCAAAACAACCGGGACAGGAGCCTACGAGCAGTACTTC

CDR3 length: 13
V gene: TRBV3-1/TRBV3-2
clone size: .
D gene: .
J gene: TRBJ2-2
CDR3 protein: CASSQGGAGELFF
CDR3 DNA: TGTGCCAGCAGCCAAGGGGGCGCCGGGGAGCTGTTTTTT

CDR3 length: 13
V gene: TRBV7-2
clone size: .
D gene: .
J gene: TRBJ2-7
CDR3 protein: CASSFTGTYEQYF
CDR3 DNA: TGTGCCAGCAGCTTCACCGGGACCTACGAGCAGTACTTC

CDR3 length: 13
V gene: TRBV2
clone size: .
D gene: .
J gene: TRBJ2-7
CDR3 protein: CASTKTGTYEQYF
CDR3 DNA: TGTGCCAGCACCAAGACAGGCACGTACGAGCAGTACTTC

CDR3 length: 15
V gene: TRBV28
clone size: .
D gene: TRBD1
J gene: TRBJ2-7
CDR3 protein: CASSLLPGQAYEQYF
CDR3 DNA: TGTGCCAGCAGTTTACTCCCGGGACAGGCCTACGAGCAGTACTTC

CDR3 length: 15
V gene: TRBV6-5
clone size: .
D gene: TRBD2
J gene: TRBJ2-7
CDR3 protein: CASSSLAGGSYEQYF
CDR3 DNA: TGTGCCAGCAGTTCTCTAGCGGGGGGCAGCTACGAGCAGTACTTC

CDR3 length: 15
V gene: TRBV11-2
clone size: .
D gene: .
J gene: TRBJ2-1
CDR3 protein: CASSHPGSSYNEQFF
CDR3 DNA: TGTGCCAGCAGCCATCCCGGGAGCTCCTACAATGAGCAGTTCTTC

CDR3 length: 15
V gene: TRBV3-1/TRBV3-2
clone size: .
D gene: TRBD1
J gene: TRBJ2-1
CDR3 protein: CASSQAPGQGYEQFF
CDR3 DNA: TGTGCCAGCAGCCAAGCACCGGGACAGGGGTATGAGCAGTTCTTC

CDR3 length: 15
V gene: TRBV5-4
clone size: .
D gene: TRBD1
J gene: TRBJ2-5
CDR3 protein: CASSSDRGRQETQYF
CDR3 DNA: TGTGCCAGCAGCTCTGACAGGGGGCGCCAGGAGACCCAGTACTTC

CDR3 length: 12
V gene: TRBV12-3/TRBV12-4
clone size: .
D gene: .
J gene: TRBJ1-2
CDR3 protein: CASSGTGRPYTF
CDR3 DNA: TGTGCCAGCAGTGGGACTGGACGACCCTACACCTTC

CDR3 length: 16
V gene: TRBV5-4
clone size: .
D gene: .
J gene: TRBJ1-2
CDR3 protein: CASSRGVGTSNYGYTF
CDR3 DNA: TGTGCCAGCAGCCGGGGGGTAGGGACTTCAAACTATGGCTACACCTTC

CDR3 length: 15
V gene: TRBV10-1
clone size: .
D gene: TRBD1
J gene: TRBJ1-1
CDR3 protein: CASSESTGQHTEAFF
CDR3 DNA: TGCGCCAGCAGTGAGTCGACGGGACAGCACACTGAAGCTTTCTTT

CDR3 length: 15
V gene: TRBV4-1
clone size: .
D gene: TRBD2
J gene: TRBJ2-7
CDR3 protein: CASSQQGGQVYEQYF
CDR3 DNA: TGCGCCAGCAGCCAGCAGGGAGGGCAGGTGTACGAGCAGTACTTC

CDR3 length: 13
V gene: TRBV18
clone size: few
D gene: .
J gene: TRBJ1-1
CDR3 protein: CASSPTQNTEAFF
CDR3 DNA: TGTGCCAGCTCTCCGACACAGAACACTGAAGCTTTCTTT

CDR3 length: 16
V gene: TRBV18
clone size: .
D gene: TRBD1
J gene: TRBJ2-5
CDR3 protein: CASSQTGDILQETQYF
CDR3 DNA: TGTGCCAGCTCGCAGACAGGGGACATCCTACAAGAGACCCAGTACTTC

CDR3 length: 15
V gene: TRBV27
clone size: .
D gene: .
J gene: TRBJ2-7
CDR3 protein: CASSLYRETSYEQYF
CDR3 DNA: TGTGCCAGCAGTTTATATCGGGAGACGTCCTACGAGCAGTACTTC

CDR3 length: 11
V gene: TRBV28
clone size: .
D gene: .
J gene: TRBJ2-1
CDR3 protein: CASMEDNEQFF
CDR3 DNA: TGTGCCAGCATGGAGGACAATGAGCAGTTCTTC

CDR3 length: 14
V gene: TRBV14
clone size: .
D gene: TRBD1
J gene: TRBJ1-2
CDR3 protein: CASSQIDRVYGYTF
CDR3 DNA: TGTGCCAGCAGCCAAATCGACAGGGTGTATGGCTACACCTTC

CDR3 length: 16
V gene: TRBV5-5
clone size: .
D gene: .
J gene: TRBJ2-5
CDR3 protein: CASSLWSSSYQETQYF
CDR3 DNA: TGTGCCAGCAGCTTGTGGTCTAGTTCGTACCAAGAGACCCAGTACTTC

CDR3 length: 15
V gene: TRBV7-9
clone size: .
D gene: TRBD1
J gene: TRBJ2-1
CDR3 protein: CASDSGRQGGNEQFF
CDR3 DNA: TGTGCCAGCGACTCGGGAAGACAGGGTGGGAATGAGCAGTTCTTC

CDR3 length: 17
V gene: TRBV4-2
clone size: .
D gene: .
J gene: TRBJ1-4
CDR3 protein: CASSQSYRGGANEKLFF
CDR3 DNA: TGTGCCAGCAGCCAGTCCTATAGAGGGGGAGCAAATGAAAAACTGTTTTTT

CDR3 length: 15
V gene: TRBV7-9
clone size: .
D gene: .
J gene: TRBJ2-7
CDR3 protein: CASSLRSGRNSEQYF
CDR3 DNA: TGTGCCAGCAGCTTAAGATCGGGGAGGAACTCAGAGCAGTACTTC

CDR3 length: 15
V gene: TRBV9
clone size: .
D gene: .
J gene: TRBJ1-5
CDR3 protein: CASSVNRQDNQPQHF
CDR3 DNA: TGTGCCAGCAGCGTAAATCGACAGGACAATCAGCCCCAGCATTTT

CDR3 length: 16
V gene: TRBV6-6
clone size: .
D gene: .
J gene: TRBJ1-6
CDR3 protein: CASSSPFSSYNSPLHF
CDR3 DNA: TGTGCCAGCAGTTCCCCCTTTAGCTCCTATAATTCACCCCTCCACTTT